The 27 T cell receptor beta chains below come from one sample, sequenced in a study of human T cells and chemical hapten exposure. The time point here: patch test 1, 2 weeks after DPC sensitization. As for treatment: therapeutic diphenylcyclopropenone sensitization with weekly scalp DPC. TCRdb independently ran MiXCR on the RACE reads; one entry per CDR3 protein. In the table there are more than 70,000 distinct CDR3 sequences, around 11% of which are singletons. The sequencing here drew on whole blood, taken in connection with sensitization to the hapten diphenylcyclopropenone (DPC). These receptors were collected from a woman aged 55 to 70 with alopecia areata. Some clones in this sample may be carry-over from other donors' samples.

Remarks on this clonotype: A much larger clone differs by one base, so this may be a read error. V and J are TRBV4-1 and TRBJ2-2; 10 nucleotides align to TRBD2. The CDR3 is made up of 16 amino acids. V gave up 3 bases and J gave up 6 bases; unmatched junction bases: 7. Germline CDR1 is MGHRA and CDR2 is YSYEKL. The CDR3 nucleotides read TGCGCCAGCAGCCATGAAGCTAGCGGGGGACCCGGGGAGCTGTTTTTT. This sequence encodes CASSHEASGGPGELFF.

The chain couples TRBV28 to TRBJ1-1; the D is unclear. Trimming stripped 6 bases from V and 5 bases from J, with 7 bases between. Germline V gene data show CDR1 as MDHEN and CDR2 as SYDVKM. The CDR3 runs to 11 residues. In nucleotides, the CDR3 is TGTGCCAGCAGCCTAATAACTGAAGCTTTCTTT. Protein sequence: CASSLITEAFF.

On this clonotype itself: A much larger clone differs by one base, so this may be a read error. CDR3 sequence (DNA): TGTGCCAGCAGTTTATCGCGCACAGAGACCCCGTACTTC. Its translation: CASSLSRTETPYF. This sequence joins TRBV27 and TRBJ2-5; D unresolved. This CDR3 has 13 residues. Germline V CDR1 and CDR2: MNHEY, SMNVEV (reference sequence).

This clonotype has a handful of counts. The chain links TRBV20-1 to TRBJ2-3; 13 nucleotides align to TRBD2. Germline CDR1 is DFQATT and CDR2 is SNEGSKA (reference sequence). The CDR3 is 19 residues long. The trim removed 2 bases at V and 0 bases at J, leaving 11 bases unmatched. The CDR3 nucleotides are TGCAGTGCTAGACTCCGTCGCGGGACTAGCGGGGATAGCACAGATACGCAGTATTTT. This translates into CSARLRRGTSGDSTDTQYF.

This clonotype was counted a few times. The chain links TRBV5-1 to TRBJ2-7; D gene uncertain. The V end lost 4 bases, the J end lost 2 bases, and 16 bases lay between the germline ends. The CDR3 spans 15 residues. The germline CDR1 and CDR2 sequences are SGHRS and YFSETQ. As DNA, the CDR3 is TGCGCCAGCAGCCCAAATCTGGCCTTAACCTACGAGCAGTACTTC. This sequence encodes CASSPNLALTYEQYF.

J is TRBJ1-2 and V is TRBV9; perhaps TRBD1 as D (5 bases). The CDR3 loop spans 14 amino acids. Trimming cost V 3 bases and J 10 bases, with 19 bases left between them. Germline V gives CDR1 SGDLS, CDR2 YYNGEE. The CDR3 DNA reads as TGTGCCAGCAGCGAGGGACGGTCCATGGGTGACTACACCTTC. Its protein product is CASSEGRSMGDYTF.

The table lists this clonotype with a few counts. This chain connects TRBV13 to TRBJ2-3; no clear D gene. V was shortened by 2 bases and J by 1 base, with 10 bases between the two germline ends. In germline, CDR1 is PRHDT, CDR2 FYEKMQ (reference sequence). There are 15 residues in the CDR3. Written as DNA, the CDR3 is TGTGCCAGCAGCTTATCCTGGGGTGGCACAGATACGCAGTATTTT. This gives the protein CASSLSWGGTDTQYF.

On this clonotype: A read error may produce the germline difference seen at one junction end. This chain links TRBV7-3 with TRBJ2-2; no clear D gene. The germline V gene has CDR1 SGHTA and CDR2 FQGTGA. The CDR3 is 14 amino acids. The CDR3 DNA reads TGTGTCAGCAGCTTAATACAGAACACCGGGGAGCTGTTTTTT. This encodes CVSSLIQNTGELFF.

Written as DNA, the CDR3 is TGTGCCAGCAGCTTACCCCTTAGGGGCAATGAGCAGTTCTTC. As protein: CASSLPLRGNEQFF. The chain joins TRBV7-9 to TRBJ2-1; D possibly corresponds to TRBD1 (5 bases). The germline CDR1 and CDR2 sequences are SEHNR and FQNEAQ (reference sequence). The ends were cut back, 2 bases at V and 6 bases at J, with 11 bases in the middle. The CDR3 length is 14 residues.

The chain is built from TRBV15 and TRBJ2-7, with 9 bases aligning to TRBD1. CDR1 is LNHNV, CDR2 YYDKDF, per germline (reference sequence). This CDR3 spans 15 amino acids. Trimming took 2 bases from V and 6 from J; bases not matched to a gene: 8. The CDR3 sequence is CATSRSSGTGSEQYF. In DNA form, the CDR3 reads TGTGCCACCAGCAGATCCTCCGGGACAGGGTCCGAGCAGTACTTC.

This clonotype was picked up many times. V is TRBV9 and J is TRBJ2-7, with D unclear. Looked up from germline, CDR1 is SGDLS and CDR2 is YYNGEE. The V end was cut by 0 bases, the J end by 3 bases, with 7 bases between. The CDR3 consists of 13 residues. CDR3: CASSVATGYEQYF. For the CDR3, the DNA is TGTGCCAGCAGCGTAGCTACCGGCTACGAGCAGTACTTC.

V gene TRBV5-1 combines with J gene TRBJ2-1, with D perhaps given as TRBD1 or TRBD2 (5 bases each). Trimming left V 0 bases short and J 5 bases short, with 12 bases between. CDR1 SGHRS and CDR2 YFSETQ come from the germline V gene. The CDR3 totals 15 residues. The CDR3, as DNA: TGCGCCAGCAGCTTGGAGGGGACGGTGAACAATGAGCAGTTCTTC. Its protein is CASSLEGTVNNEQFF.

In its sample, this clonotype was seen many times. The V and J genes are TRBV28 and TRBJ2-7; TRBD2 agrees at 7 bases. Germline trimming cut 6 bases from V and 3 bases from J; bases unmatched to any gene: 5. The germline gives CDR1 MDHEN, CDR2 SYDVKM. The CDR3 length is 13 residues. In nucleotides, the CDR3 is TGTGCCAGCAGCCAGGGAGGGCGCTACGAGCAGTACTTC. Translated: CASSQGGRYEQYF.

This clonotype was seen many times. The chain uses TRBV29-1 and TRBJ2-7; 7 bases are a match to TRBD1. This CDR3 is 12 amino acids long. Looked up from germline, CDR1 is SQVTM and CDR2 is ANQGSEA. V was pared by 7 bases and J by 1 base, with 4 bases of the junction left unmatched. The CDR3 loop reads CSGGTASYEQYF. In nucleotides, the CDR3 is TGCAGCGGTGGGACAGCTTCCTACGAGCAGTACTTC.

V and J are TRBV10-3 and TRBJ1-1; 9 positions match TRBD1. Trimming removed 4 bases from V and 1 base from J; junction bases left unmatched: 1. Germline lookup yields CDR1 ENHRY and CDR2 SYGVKD. The CDR3 consists of 14 residues. CDR3 coding DNA: TGTGCCATCAGTGCGGACAGGGGGAACACTGAAGCTTTCTTT. This encodes CAISADRGNTEAFF.

This clonotype was found many times. Because the CDR3's place on the DNA is in doubt, the DNA is left out and the CDR3 is given as listed by TCRdb. This chain joins TRBV7-9 and TRBJ2-7; the DNA was not used to check the table's D call, TRBD2. Germline CDR1 reads SEHNR; CDR2 reads FQNEAQ (reference sequence). The CDR3 region is 15 residues in length, termini included. The CDR3 reads CASSSSGTPSYEQYF.

This clonotype was seen only a few times. The CDR3 sequence is CASSPRADSKNEKLFF. In DNA, the CDR3 is TGCGCCAGCAGCCCCCGGGCCGACAGTAAAAATGAAAAACTGTTTTTT. The chain uses TRBV4-1 and TRBJ1-4, with TRBD1 as a possible D gene (5 bases). CDR1 and CDR2 from the germline V gene are MGHRA and YSYEKL. Trimming took off 4 bases at V and 5 bases at J, with 17 bases between the two ends. The CDR3 runs to 16 residues.

This clonotype was counted at least ten times. The chain has TRBV20-1 and TRBJ1-4; tentative D call: TRBD1 (5 bases). V was clipped by 3 bases and J by 4 bases, with 12 bases between them. Germline values: CDR1 DFQATT, CDR2 SNEGSKA (reference sequence). The CDR3 contains 14 residues. The CDR3 is CSARPGPYNEKLFF. The CDR3 DNA reads as TGCAGTGCTAGGCCGGGACCGTATAATGAAAAACTGTTTTTT.

The CDR3 bases are TGCGCCAGCCATGGGCCGAGGGGCAAAAACATTCAGTACTTC. Protein product: CASHGPRGKNIQYF. This chain uses TRBV10-2 with TRBJ2-4; the D call may be TRBD1 or TRBD2 (5 bases each). The germline V gene has CDR1 WSHSY and CDR2 SAAADI. This CDR3 has 14 amino acids. The V gene lost 8 bases and the J gene lost 3 bases, with 14 bases spanning the gap.

This clonotype has at least ten counts. The chain uses TRBV6-2 or TRBV6-3 and TRBJ2-1; 12 bases fit TRBD2. The CDR3 is 16 amino acids. V lost 6 bases and J lost 2; bases outside the gene matches: 5. Germline-derived CDR1 and CDR2 are MNHEY and SVGEGT. The CDR3 sequence is CASSSTSGGAYNEQFF. CDR3 sequence (DNA): TGTGCCAGCAGCTCGACTAGCGGGGGAGCCTACAATGAGCAGTTCTTC.

Ten or more counts support this clonotype. The chain has TRBV21-1 and TRBJ2-3; the tabulated D call, TRBD1, remains unverified against the DNA. TRBV21-1 is reported as a pseudogene. CDR3 length: 17 residues. The DNA of the CDR3 is TGTGCCAGCAGACGACAAAGGGACGGAAAGATCACAGATACGCAGTATTTT. Translated, it gives CASRRQRDGKITDTQYF.

This clonotype was recorded a few times. This sequence joins TRBV18 and TRBJ1-1, with 9 bases fitting TRBD1. This CDR3 contains 17 residues. Germline V gene lookup returns CDR1 KGHSH and CDR2 LQKENI. With V trimmed by 3 bases and J by 7 bases, 15 bases remained unmatched. CDR3 sequence reads: CASSPSQQGARVDEAFF. CDR3 nucleotides: TGTGCCAGCTCACCTTCTCAACAGGGGGCGCGTGTGGATGAAGCTTTCTTT.

DNA of the CDR3: TGCGCCAGCAGCTCCTCCGGGCAAGTCACTGAAGCTTTCTTT. This translates into CASSSSGQVTEAFF. This chain joins TRBV4-1 and TRBJ1-1, with D uncertain. Trimming took off 5 bases at V and 4 bases at J, with 14 bases between the two ends. The CDR3 covers 14 residues. CDR1 is MGHRA, CDR2 YSYEKL, per germline.

This clonotype was recorded a few times. This sequence joins TRBV5-4 and TRBJ1-1, with D tentatively TRBD1 (6 bases). CDR3 length: 13 amino acids. V lost 4 bases and J lost 6, with 13 bases in between. Germline CDR1 SGHNT, CDR2 YYREEE (reference sequence). The CDR3 nucleotides read TGTGCCAGCAGCCCGGACAGACTATCTGAAGCTTTCTTT. As protein: CASSPDRLSEAFF.

This chain connects TRBV18 to TRBJ1-5; 8 bases are a match to TRBD1. The CDR3 length is 19 residues. Germline V lookup: CDR1 KGHSH, CDR2 LQKENI. The ends lost 4 bases at V and 0 bases at J; junction bases unmatched: 14. DNA of the CDR3: TGTGCCAGCTCACAGACTATTTCGACGGGACAGGCTAGCAATCAGCCCCAGCATTTT. Its translation: CASSQTISTGQASNQPQHF.

This clonotype was found a few times. The chain is built from TRBV19 and TRBJ1-5, with 8 bases identical to TRBD1. This CDR3 spans 17 amino acids. V lost 4 bases to trimming and J lost 6 bases; unmatched junction nucleotides: 14. The V gene's germline CDR1 is LNHDA and CDR2 SQIVND (reference sequence). The CDR3 spells CASSRSRQGRNAQPQHF. CDR3 DNA: TGTGCCAGTAGTAGATCTCGACAGGGGAGGAATGCTCAGCCCCAGCATTTT. Full variable domain (remainder filled in from reference TRBV19 and TRBJ1-5): DGGITQSPKYLFRKEGQNVTLSCEQNLNHDAMYWYRQDPGQGLRLIYYSQIVNDFQKGDIAEGYSVSREKKESFPLTVTSAQKNPTAFYLCASSRSRQGRNAQPQHFGDGTRLSIL.

This clonotype showed up many times. V is TRBV25-1 and J is TRBJ2-7; D ambiguous. Looked up from germline, CDR1 is MGHDK and CDR2 is SYGVNS. The CDR3 extends over 13 amino acids. The V end was cut by 1 base, the J end by 1 base, with 5 bases between. CDR3: CASSESGSYEQYF. CDR3 sequence (DNA): TGTGCCAGCAGTGAATCAGGATCCTACGAGCAGTACTTC.